Listed below are T cell receptor beta chains from one sample, sequenced in a study of CD8 T cells in ankylosing spondylitis. MiXCR, run by TCRdb on the 5' RACE reads, gives a single entry per CDR3 protein. The sample has 150,000 to 250,000 distinct CDR3 sequences; around 13% are singletons. Material for sequencing was blood, either unsorted or a sorted T cell fraction (not recorded which). These receptors originate from a male donor with ankylosing spondylitis or in good health (not recorded which). Each CDR3 is given without its conserved first and last residue.

TRBV4-2	TRBJ2-3	ASSQEGSGTSGGSDTQY
TRBV29-1	TRBJ1-2	SVVLQGGYT
TRBV10-3	TRBJ1-1	AIRTGIGTEAF
TRBV9	TRBJ2-7	ASSEGTGGYEQY
TRBV27	TRBJ2-2	ASSPSRGPTGELF
TRBV15	TRBJ2-5	ATSRTQGTGGSETQY
TRBV7-9	TRBJ2-2	ASSREHSGELF
TRBV10-1	TRBJ2-3	ASSETGGVGADTQY
TRBV6-2/TRBV6-3	TRBJ2-5	ASSSPNSVASGVETQY
TRBV5-1	TRBJ2-2	ASSLGTGSAMNTGELF
TRBV11-2	TRBJ2-7	ASSLDGWVSSYEQY
TRBV9	TRBJ2-3	ASSVEGRGTDTQY
TRBV2	TRBJ1-6	ASSEMGSSYNSPLH
TRBV11-2	TRBJ2-7	ASSFPGRTYEQY